This TCR beta chain came from a study of T-cell reconstitution after alpha-beta-depleted transplantation in children. Study findings and constraints: Reportedly, only several hundred clones from non-depleted graft cells drove alpha-beta T-cell counts at about two months. Among T cells one year after transplant, newly produced cells accounted for most counts and diversity.

This clonotype was counted many times. Its antigen is undetermined. Researchers prepared the TCRbeta library using unique molecular identifiers, the study reports. Each CDR3 protein is one row after TCRdb ran MiXCR on the PCR reads. The data contain 200,000 to 250,000 distinct CDR3 sequences, roughly a tenth of them seen just once; the ten biggest clones take up about 30%. CDR3 length equals 12 residues. V was pared by 3 bases and J by 5 bases, with 7 bases between. CDR1 and CDR2 (germline): LGHDT, YNNKEL (reference sequence). The sequence derives from a child younger than two with acute myeloid leukemia, due to receive a stem cell transplant. This chain connects TRBV3-1 to TRBJ2-5; D gene uncertain. Sample: PBMCs, taken before TCRalphabeta/CD19-depleted stem cell transplant. The CDR3 DNA is TGTGCCAGCAGCCACTTTTCGGAGACCCAGTACTTC. Amino acids: CASSHFSETQYF.